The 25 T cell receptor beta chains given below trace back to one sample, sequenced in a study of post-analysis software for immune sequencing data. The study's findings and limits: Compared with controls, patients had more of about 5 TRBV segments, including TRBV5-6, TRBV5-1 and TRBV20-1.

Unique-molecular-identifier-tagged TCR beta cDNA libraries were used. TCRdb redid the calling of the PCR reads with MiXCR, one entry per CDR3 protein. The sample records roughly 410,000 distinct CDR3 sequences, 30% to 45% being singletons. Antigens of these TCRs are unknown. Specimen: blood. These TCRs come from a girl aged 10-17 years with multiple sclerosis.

Here the CDR3 reads CASSVAEYNEQFF. CDR3 DNA: TGTGCCAGCAGCGTAGCAGAGTACAATGAGCAGTTCTTC. This chain links TRBV9 with TRBJ2-1, with D uncertain. CDR1 and CDR2 (germline): SGDLS, YYNGEE. V was cut by 0 bases and J by 4 bases, with 5 bases left in between. CDR3 length equals 13 residues.

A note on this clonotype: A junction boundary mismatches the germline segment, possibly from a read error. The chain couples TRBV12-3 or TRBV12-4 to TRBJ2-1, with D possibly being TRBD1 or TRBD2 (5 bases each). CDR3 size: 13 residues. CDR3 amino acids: CASSRRDHNEQFF. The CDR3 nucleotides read TGTGCCAGCAGTCGTAGGGACCACAATGAACAGTTCTTC.

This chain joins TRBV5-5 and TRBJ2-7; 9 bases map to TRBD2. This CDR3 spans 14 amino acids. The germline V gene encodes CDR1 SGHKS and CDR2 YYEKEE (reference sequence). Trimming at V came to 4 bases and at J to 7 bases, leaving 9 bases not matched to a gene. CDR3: CASSPKRGANEQYF. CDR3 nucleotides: TGTGCCAGCAGCCCTAAGCGGGGGGCGAATGAGCAGTACTTC.

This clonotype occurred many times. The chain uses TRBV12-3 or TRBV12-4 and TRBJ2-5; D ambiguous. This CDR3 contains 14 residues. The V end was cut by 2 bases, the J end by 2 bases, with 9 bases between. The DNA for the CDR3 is TGTGCCAGCAGTTTAAGGAGACAACAAGAGACCCAGTACTTC. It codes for CASSLRRQQETQYF.

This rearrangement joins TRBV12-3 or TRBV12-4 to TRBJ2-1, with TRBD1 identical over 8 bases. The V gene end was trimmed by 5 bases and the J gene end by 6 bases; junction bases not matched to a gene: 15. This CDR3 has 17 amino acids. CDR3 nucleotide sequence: TGTGCCAGCAGTCCTTGGACAGGGCGAACTAGGGGCAATGAGCAGTTCTTC. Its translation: CASSPWTGRTRGNEQFF.

The CDR3 DNA is TGTGCCAGCAGTTGGACTAGCGGGGGGGAGGAGACCCAGTACTTC. Translation gives CASSWTSGGEETQYF. The chain carries TRBV12-3 or TRBV12-4 and TRBJ2-4; TRBD2 agrees at 15 bases. The J call is in doubt because the DNA end fits TRBJ2-5 better. This CDR3 comprises 15 residues.

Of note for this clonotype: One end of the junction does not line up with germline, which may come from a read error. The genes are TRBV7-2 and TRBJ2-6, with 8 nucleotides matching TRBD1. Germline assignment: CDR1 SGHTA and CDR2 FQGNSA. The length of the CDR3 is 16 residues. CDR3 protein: CVSSFQQGAGANVLTF. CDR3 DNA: TGTGTCAGCAGCTTCCAACAGGGGGCTGGGGCCAACGTCCTGACTTTC.

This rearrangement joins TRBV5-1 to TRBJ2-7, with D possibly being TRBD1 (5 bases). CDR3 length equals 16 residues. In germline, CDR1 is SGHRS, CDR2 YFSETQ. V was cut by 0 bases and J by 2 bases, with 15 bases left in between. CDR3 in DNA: TGCGCCAGCAGCTTGGCCCGTGACAGCTCTGCCTACGAGCAGTACTTC. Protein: CASSLARDSSAYEQYF.

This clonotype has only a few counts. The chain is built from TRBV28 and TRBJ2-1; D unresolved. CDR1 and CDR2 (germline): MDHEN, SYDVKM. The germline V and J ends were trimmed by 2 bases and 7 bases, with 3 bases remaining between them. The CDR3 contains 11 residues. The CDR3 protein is CASSLKNEQFF. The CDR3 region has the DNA TGTGCCAGCAGTTTAAAGAATGAGCAGTTCTTC.

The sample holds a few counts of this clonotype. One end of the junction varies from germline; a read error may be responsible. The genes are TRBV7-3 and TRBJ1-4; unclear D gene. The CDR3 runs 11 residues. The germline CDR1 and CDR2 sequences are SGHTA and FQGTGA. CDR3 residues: CASSSNEKRFF. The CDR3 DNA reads TGTGCCAGCAGCTCTAATGAAAAACGGTTTTTT.

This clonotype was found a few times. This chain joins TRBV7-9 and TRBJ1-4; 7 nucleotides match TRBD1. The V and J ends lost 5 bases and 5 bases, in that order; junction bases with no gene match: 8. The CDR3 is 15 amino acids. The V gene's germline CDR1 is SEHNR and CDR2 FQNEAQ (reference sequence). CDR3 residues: CASSPTGTENEKLFF. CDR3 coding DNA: TGTGCCAGCAGCCCCACCGGGACAGAAAATGAAAAACTGTTTTTT.

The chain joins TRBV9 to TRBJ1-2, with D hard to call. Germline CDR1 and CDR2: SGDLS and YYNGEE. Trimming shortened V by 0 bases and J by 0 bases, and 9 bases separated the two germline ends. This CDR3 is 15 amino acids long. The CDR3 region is CASSVDADANYGYTF. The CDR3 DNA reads TGTGCCAGCAGCGTAGATGCAGACGCTAACTATGGCTACACCTTC.

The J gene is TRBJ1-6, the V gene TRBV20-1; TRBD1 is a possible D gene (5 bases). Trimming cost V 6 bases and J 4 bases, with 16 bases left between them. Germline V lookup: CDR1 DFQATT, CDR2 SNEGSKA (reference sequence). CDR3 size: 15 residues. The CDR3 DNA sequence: TGCAGTGCGAGGGACCCAGGACTGTATAATTCACCCCTCCACTTT. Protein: CSARDPGLYNSPLHF.

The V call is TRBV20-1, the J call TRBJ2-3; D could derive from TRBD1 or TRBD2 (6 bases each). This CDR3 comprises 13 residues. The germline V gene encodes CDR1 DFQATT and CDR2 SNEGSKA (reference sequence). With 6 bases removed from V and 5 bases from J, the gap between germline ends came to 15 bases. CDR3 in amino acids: CSAPRGVRDTQYF. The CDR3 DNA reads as TGCAGTGCCCCGAGGGGGGTGAGAGATACGCAGTATTTT.

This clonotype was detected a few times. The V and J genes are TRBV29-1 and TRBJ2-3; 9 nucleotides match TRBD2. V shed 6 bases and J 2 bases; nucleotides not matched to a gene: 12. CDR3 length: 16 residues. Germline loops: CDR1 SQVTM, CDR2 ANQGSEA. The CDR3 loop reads CSVPRVSGGLTDTQYF. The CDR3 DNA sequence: TGCAGCGTCCCCAGGGTTAGCGGGGGCCTCACAGATACGCAGTATTTT.

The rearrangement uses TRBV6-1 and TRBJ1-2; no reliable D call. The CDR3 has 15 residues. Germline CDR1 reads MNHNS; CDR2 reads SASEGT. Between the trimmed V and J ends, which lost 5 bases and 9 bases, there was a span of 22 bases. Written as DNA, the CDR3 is TGTGCCAGCAGTTCGAATACAGTGGAGTCAAAAAGCTACACCTTC. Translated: CASSSNTVESKSYTF.

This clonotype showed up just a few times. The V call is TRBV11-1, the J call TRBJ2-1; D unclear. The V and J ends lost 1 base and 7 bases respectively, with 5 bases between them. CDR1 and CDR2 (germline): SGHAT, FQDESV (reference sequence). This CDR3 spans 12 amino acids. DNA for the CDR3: TGTGCCAGCAGCTTAGGGGCGAATGAGCAGTTCTTC. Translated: CASSLGANEQFF.

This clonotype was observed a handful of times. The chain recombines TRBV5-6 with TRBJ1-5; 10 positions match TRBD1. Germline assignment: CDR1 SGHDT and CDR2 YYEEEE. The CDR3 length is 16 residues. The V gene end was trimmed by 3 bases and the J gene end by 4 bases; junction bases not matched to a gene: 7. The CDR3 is CASSSTGTGDNQPQHF. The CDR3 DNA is TGTGCCAGCAGCTCAACCGGGACAGGGGATAATCAGCCCCAGCATTTT.

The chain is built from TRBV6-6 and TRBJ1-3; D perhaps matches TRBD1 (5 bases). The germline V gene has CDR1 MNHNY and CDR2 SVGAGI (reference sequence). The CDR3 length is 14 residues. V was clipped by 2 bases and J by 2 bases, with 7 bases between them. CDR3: CASSYGTTGNTIYF. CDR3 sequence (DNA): TGTGCCAGCAGTTACGGGACGACTGGAAACACCATATATTTT.

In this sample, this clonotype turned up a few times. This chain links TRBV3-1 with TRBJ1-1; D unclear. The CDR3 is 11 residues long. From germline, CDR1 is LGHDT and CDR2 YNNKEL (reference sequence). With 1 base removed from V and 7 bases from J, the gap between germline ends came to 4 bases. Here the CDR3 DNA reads TGTGCCAGCAGCCAAGGGCGTGAAGCTTTCTTT. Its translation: CASSQGREAFF.

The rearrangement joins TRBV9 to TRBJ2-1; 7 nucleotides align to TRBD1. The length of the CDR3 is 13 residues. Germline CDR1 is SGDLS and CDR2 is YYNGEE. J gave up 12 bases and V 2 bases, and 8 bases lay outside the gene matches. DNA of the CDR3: TGTGCCAGCAGCGTTGATGAGGGGGCTCCGCAGTTCTTC. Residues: CASSVDEGAPQFF.

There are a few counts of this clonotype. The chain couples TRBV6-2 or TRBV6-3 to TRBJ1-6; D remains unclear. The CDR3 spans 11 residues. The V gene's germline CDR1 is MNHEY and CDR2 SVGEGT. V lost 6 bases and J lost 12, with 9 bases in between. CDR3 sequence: CASRLSEPLHF. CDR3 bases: TGTGCCAGCAGATTGTCTGAACCCCTCCACTTT.

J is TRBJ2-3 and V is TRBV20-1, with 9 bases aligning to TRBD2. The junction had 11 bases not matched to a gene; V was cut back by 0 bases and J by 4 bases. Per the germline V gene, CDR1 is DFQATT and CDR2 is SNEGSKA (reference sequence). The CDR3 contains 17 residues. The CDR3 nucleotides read TGCAGTGCTAGAGATTCGGCTAGCGGGGTTTCCCCAGATACGCAGTATTTT. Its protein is CSARDSASGVSPDTQYF.

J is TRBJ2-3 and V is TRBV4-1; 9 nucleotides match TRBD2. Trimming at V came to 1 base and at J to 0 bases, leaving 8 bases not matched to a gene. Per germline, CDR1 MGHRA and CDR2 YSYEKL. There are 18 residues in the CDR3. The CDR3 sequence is CASSQGRQRGVSTDTQYF. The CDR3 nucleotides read TGCGCCAGCAGCCAAGGCCGTCAGCGGGGGGTTAGCACAGATACGCAGTATTTT.

The CDR3 here is CASSLRQADEQYF. CDR3 in DNA: TGTGCCAGCAGCTTAAGACAGGCGGACGAGCAGTACTTC. The chain recombines TRBV11-2 with TRBJ2-5; perhaps TRBD1 as D (6 bases). The J call is doubtful: the DNA matches TRBJ2-7 better. The CDR3 consists of 13 residues. Germline-derived CDR1 and CDR2 are SGHAT and FQNNGV.